Below, 12 T cell receptor beta chains from the same sample are listed, as sequenced in a study of response to subunit inactivated influenza vaccine. TCRdb called the RT-PCR reads again in MiXCR, with one record for every CDR3 protein. The sample contains 650,000 to 850,000 distinct CDR3 sequences, more than 11% of which appear only once. The sample here was PBMCs from blood, taken roughly 2 weeks before vaccination. The receptors shown here come from a man aged 50 to 59 who received an inactivated influenza vaccine.

The chain has TRBV9 and TRBJ2-1; possible D gene TRBD2, 5 bases. The CDR3 runs to 15 residues. V gave up 4 bases and J gave up 5 bases, with 16 bases separating them. The germline gives CDR1 SGDLS, CDR2 YYNGEE. DNA of the CDR3: TGTGCCAGCAGCAGATCTCAGGAGGAGCACAATGAGCAGTTCTTC. It specifies CASSRSQEEHNEQFF.

The gene calls are TRBV28 and TRBJ2-7; the D call may be TRBD1 or TRBD2 (6 bases each). V was pared by 5 bases and J by 4 bases, with 12 bases between. The germline CDR1 and CDR2 sequences are MDHEN and SYDVKM. This CDR3 has 13 amino acids. CDR3 sequence: CASSHRGPYEQYF. The DNA of the CDR3 is TGTGCCAGCAGTCACCGGGGGCCATACGAGCAGTACTTC.

There are a few counts of this clonotype. This sequence joins TRBV7-6 and TRBJ2-7, with a possible D match to TRBD1 (6 bases). Looked up from germline, CDR1 is SGHVS and CDR2 is FNYEAQ. Between the trimmed V and J ends, which lost 4 bases and 4 bases, there was a span of 17 bases. This CDR3 spans 15 amino acids. CDR3 loop: CASSSPRRGNYEQYF. CDR3 DNA sequence: TGTGCCAGCAGCTCCCCGCGCAGGGGAAATTACGAGCAGTACTTC.

This clonotype was picked up a small number of times. V gene TRBV4-1 combines with J gene TRBJ2-2; D ambiguous. The germline gives CDR1 MGHRA, CDR2 YSYEKL. Trimming shortened V by 2 bases and J by 3 bases, and 13 bases separated the two germline ends. This CDR3 has 16 amino acids. CDR3 sequence: CASSQRPDGYTGELFF. CDR3 in DNA: TGCGCCAGCAGCCAAAGGCCCGACGGGTACACCGGGGAGCTGTTTTTT.

The sample holds a few counts of this clonotype. The chain has TRBV11-2 and TRBJ2-1; D not certain. Looked up from germline, CDR1 is SGHAT and CDR2 is FQNNGV. The CDR3 is 11 amino acids. V was clipped by 3 bases and J by 9 bases, with 6 bases between them. The CDR3: CASSFRREQFF. CDR3 coding DNA: TGTGCCAGCAGCTTTCGCCGTGAGCAGTTCTTC.

This clonotype occurred a few times. This sequence joins TRBV9 and TRBJ2-6, with 8 bases fitting TRBD1. The V segment lost 4 bases and the J segment 1 base; nucleotides outside the gene matches: 19. Looked up from germline, CDR1 is SGDLS and CDR2 is YYNGEE. This CDR3 spans 21 amino acids. Here the CDR3 reads CASSPHDHLGQVLSGANVLTF. The CDR3 DNA sequence: TGTGCCAGCAGCCCCCACGACCATCTGGGACAGGTACTTTCTGGGGCCAACGTCCTGACTTTC.

This clonotype was seen ten or more times. The chain recombines TRBV7-8 with TRBJ2-1; 9 nucleotides align to TRBD1. The germline V gene has CDR1 SGHVS and CDR2 FQNEAQ. The CDR3 spans 15 residues. The ends lost 6 bases at V and 2 bases at J; junction bases unmatched: 5. The DNA for the CDR3 is TGTGCCAGCAGACCGGACAGGGGTCCCTACAATGAGCAGTTCTTC. Amino acids: CASRPDRGPYNEQFF.

The CDR3 nucleotides read TGCAGTGCTGGCCGGGGGACTGGAAGCAATCAGCCCCAGCATTTT. Its translation: CSAGRGTGSNQPQHF. The chain employs TRBV20-1 and TRBJ1-5; maybe TRBD1 (5 bases). This CDR3 is 15 amino acids long. The V and J ends lost 5 bases and 1 base respectively, with 15 bases between them. CDR1 and CDR2 (germline): DFQATT, SNEGSKA (reference sequence).

This clonotype was detected a few times. J is TRBJ1-3 and V is TRBV9, with no clear D. This CDR3 has 16 residues. Between the trimmed V and J ends, which lost 1 base and 0 bases, there was a span of 11 bases. Germline-derived CDR1 and CDR2 are SGDLS and YYNGEE. CDR3 sequence reads: CASSVREGPSGNTIYF. CDR3 sequence (DNA): TGTGCCAGCAGCGTACGAGAGGGCCCCTCTGGAAACACCATATATTTT.

This clonotype was seen a handful of times. The chain is built from TRBV5-5 and TRBJ1-2; TRBD1 agrees at 7 bases. The V gene end was trimmed by 4 bases and the J gene end by 3 bases; junction bases not matched to a gene: 9. Germline V CDR1 and CDR2: SGHKS, YYEKEE (reference sequence). The CDR3 loop spans 15 amino acids. CDR3 nucleotides: TGTGCCAGCAGCCTAGCCGACAGGGTTTACTATGGCTACACCTTC. Residues: CASSLADRVYYGYTF.

At least ten counts were recorded for this clonotype. This chain uses TRBV7-9 with TRBJ2-2; D ambiguous. The V gene lost 4 bases and the J gene lost 8 bases, with 14 bases spanning the gap. CDR1 is SEHNR, CDR2 FQNEAQ, per germline (reference sequence). The CDR3 sequence is 14 residues long. The CDR3 here is CASSSPGVPGELFF. The CDR3 DNA reads as TGTGCCAGCAGCTCCCCGGGCGTCCCAGGGGAGCTGTTTTTT.

The chain links TRBV6-6 to TRBJ2-1; 8 nucleotides line up with TRBD2. This CDR3 spans 12 amino acids. The germline CDR1 and CDR2 sequences are MNHNY and SVGAGI (reference sequence). V shed 7 bases and J 8 bases; nucleotides not matched to a gene: 4. The CDR3 coding sequence is TGTGCCAGCATCGGAGCGGGAGATGAGCAGTTCTTC. Protein: CASIGAGDEQFF.